This TCR beta chain was found in a study of response to subunit inactivated influenza vaccine. Trimming cost V 4 bases and J 4 bases, with 9 bases left between them. The CDR3 extends over 13 amino acids. In germline, CDR1 is SGDLS, CDR2 YYNGEE. General study results and limits: Authors suggested seasonal influenza vaccinations each recruit few new T cells.

TCRdb recomputed calls from the RT-PCR reads with MiXCR, one row per CDR3 protein. The top ten hold less than 15% of the sample, which has approximately 480,000 distinct CDR3 sequences, about 10% seen once. As to this clonotype: Its target is unknown.

The sample was PBMCs from blood, taken roughly 48 days after vaccination. This TCR derives from a man aged 45-65 years who received an inactivated influenza vaccine. V and J are TRBV9 and TRBJ1-3; D gene ambiguous. CDR3 bases: TGTGCCAGCAGCCCAGCGGCAGGAAACACCATATATTTT. Translated: CASSPAAGNTIYF.